This TCR beta chain was obtained from a study of blood T cell repertoires in COVID-19. In the original processing: Using reference gene primer amplification, nucleated cell counts were estimated. Using immunoSEQ multiplex PCR, the repertoire was profiled, and TCRdb retains in-frame clones only, with some absent. V, J and clone size are taken as reported in that table, and D and trimming were inferred from the DNA itself. The sample carries 400,000 to 500,000 clones, around 89% recorded once. This CDR3 spans 16 amino acids. Germline CDR1 SGHTA, CDR2 FQGNSA. Trimming took 5 bases from V and 6 from J; bases not matched to a gene: 9. What the recovered Cohort 3 donors had was two negative PCRs, clearance, or symptom resolution.

This receptor was identified in a woman between 35 and 50 years old who had recovered from COVID-19. The sample consisted of PBMCs or T cells enriched from blood (not recorded which). The rearrangement links TRBV7-2 to TRBJ2-7; 14 nucleotides match TRBD2. The CDR3, as DNA: TGTGCCAGCAGCGAACGGGGGACTAGCGGGAGACCCGAGCAGTACTTC. Translated, it gives CASSERGTSGRPEQYF.